A single sample gave rise to the 27 T cell receptor beta chains below, sequenced in a study of CD8 T cells in ankylosing spondylitis. Study-wide points: Ankylosing spondylitis blood appeared to carry a characteristic TCR beta motif of roughly eight highly homologous variants.

TCRdb redid the calling of the 5' RACE reads with MiXCR, one entry per CDR3 protein. The table includes around 770,000 distinct CDR3 sequences, about 11% detected once. No antigens are known for them. Sequenced material: blood, either unsorted or a sorted T cell fraction (not recorded which). These receptors were collected from a male donor with ankylosing spondylitis.

This clonotype was counted a few times. The V call is TRBV27, the J call TRBJ2-5; 7 bases line up with TRBD2. Germline V gives CDR1 MNHEY, CDR2 SMNVEV (reference sequence). The junction had 13 bases not matched to a gene; V was cut back by 11 bases and J by 1 base. This CDR3 region has 15 residues. This CDR3 is CALFYGAGFQETQYF. As DNA, the CDR3 is TGTGCCCTCTTCTACGGAGCGGGGTTCCAAGAGACCCAGTACTTC.

This clonotype was observed a handful of times. The chain joins TRBV20-1 to TRBJ1-1; D possibly corresponds to TRBD1 (6 bases). The CDR3 consists of 14 residues. Germline-derived CDR1 and CDR2 are DFQATT and SNEGSKA (reference sequence). V lost 6 bases, J lost 7 bases, and 21 bases lay in between. The CDR3 sequence: CSARLSRGAGEAFF. Written as DNA, the CDR3 is TGCAGTGCCAGGCTTTCCAGGGGCGCGGGTGAAGCTTTCTTT.

This clonotype was recorded many times. The V and J genes are TRBV28 and TRBJ1-1; D uncertain. V was trimmed by 6 bases and J by 8 bases, leaving 13 bases between them. CDR1 is MDHEN, CDR2 SYDVKM, per germline. The CDR3 runs 12 residues. The CDR3 is CASSNLVKEAFF. The CDR3 bases are TGTGCCAGCAGCAATCTCGTTAAAGAAGCTTTCTTT. The full variable domain, rest sourced from reference TRBV28 and TRBJ1-1, is DVKVTQSSRYLVKRTGEKVFLECVQDMDHENMFWYRQDPGLGLRLIYFSYDVKMKEKGDIPEGYSVSREKKERFSLILESASTNQTSMYLCASSNLVKEAFFGQGTRLTVV.

The V gene is TRBV5-1, the J gene TRBJ2-2, with 13 bases that match TRBD2. V shed 0 bases, J shed 6 bases, and the junction held 2 bases outside the gene matches. From germline, CDR1 is SGHRS and CDR2 YFSETQ. This CDR3 spans 16 amino acids. The CDR3 loop is CASSLGGLAGAGELFF. Written as DNA, the CDR3 is TGCGCCAGCAGCTTGGGTGGACTAGCGGGAGCCGGGGAGCTGTTTTTT. The full variable domain, completed using reference TRBV5-1 and TRBJ2-2, is KAGVTQTPRYLIKTRGQQVTLSCSPISGHRSVSWYQQTPGQGLQFLFEYFSETQRNKGNFPGRFSGRQFSNSRSEMNVSTLELGDSALYLCASSLGGLAGAGELFFGEGSRLTVL.

In its sample, this clonotype was seen many times. V is TRBV10-3 and J is TRBJ2-7; 8 nucleotides line up with TRBD1. With V trimmed by 10 bases and J by 4 bases, 9 bases remained unmatched. This CDR3 region has 13 residues. Germline V gene sequence: CDR1 ENHRY, CDR2 SYGVKD. For the CDR3, the DNA is TGTGCCACAATGGGCCAGGGGGCTTACGAGCAGTACTTC. This codes for CATMGQGAYEQYF.

This chain links TRBV20-1 with TRBJ1-4; D is perhaps TRBD1 (6 bases). From germline, CDR1 is DFQATT and CDR2 SNEGSKA (reference sequence). V lost 4 bases to trimming and J lost 8 bases, with 14 bases between them. The CDR3 runs to 13 residues. The CDR3 is CSAKNRANEKLFF. The CDR3 nucleotides read TGCAGTGCTAAGAACAGGGCAAACGAAAAACTGTTTTTT.

At least ten counts were recorded for this clonotype. The CDR3 loop reads CSARNGTTYGYTF. The CDR3 region has the DNA TGCAGTGCTCGGAACGGGACAACATATGGCTACACCTTC. The genes are TRBV20-1 and TRBJ1-2; D is possibly TRBD1 (6 bases). This CDR3 is built from 13 residues. V lost 5 bases and J 5 bases, leaving 15 bases between the germline ends. Germline CDR1 reads DFQATT; CDR2 reads SNEGSKA (reference sequence).

This clonotype was observed a handful of times. This chain connects TRBV20-1 to TRBJ2-1; TRBD2 agrees at 9 bases. V shed 6 bases, J shed 5 bases, and the junction held 11 bases outside the gene matches. The CDR3 runs to 15 residues. CDR1 is DFQATT and CDR2 is SNEGSKA in the germline V gene (reference sequence). The DNA for the CDR3 is TGCAGTGCGTATACTAGCGGGCGCAGCGACAATGAGCAGTTCTTC. It codes for CSAYTSGRSDNEQFF.

The rearrangement links TRBV4-2 to TRBJ2-4; 8 nucleotides agree with TRBD1. Trimming at V came to 3 bases and at J to 9 bases, leaving 7 bases not matched to a gene. The CDR3 spans 14 residues. The V gene's germline CDR1 is LGHNA and CDR2 YNFKEQ. The CDR3 region is CASSQGQEWVIQYF. CDR3 in DNA: TGTGCCAGCAGCCAGGGACAGGAGTGGGTCATTCAGTACTTC.

This clonotype was observed a handful of times. This rearrangement joins TRBV20-1 to TRBJ2-5; D may correspond to TRBD1 or TRBD2 (5 bases each). Deletions cut 3 bases from V and 5 bases from J, with 16 bases between. This CDR3 has 14 amino acids. Germline V gene data show CDR1 as DFQATT and CDR2 as SNEGSKA (reference sequence). CDR3 region: CSARGVLIGETQYF. CDR3 coding DNA: TGCAGTGCTAGGGGGGTCCTAATCGGGGAGACCCAGTACTTC.

The chain carries TRBV5-4 and TRBJ2-7, with TRBD2 matching 7 bases. Trimming took 4 bases from V and 3 from J; bases not matched to a gene: 7. Germline assignment: CDR1 SGHNT and CDR2 YYREEE (reference sequence). The length of the CDR3 is 14 residues. Here the CDR3 reads CASSPGEGLYEQYF. In DNA form, the CDR3 reads TGTGCCAGCAGCCCGGGGGAGGGCCTCTACGAGCAGTACTTC.

V usage is TRBV30 and J usage is TRBJ2-1; D could derive from TRBD1 or TRBD2 (5 bases each). The CDR3 spans 11 residues. V was pared by 2 bases and J by 9 bases, with 8 bases between. Germline values: CDR1 GTSNPN, CDR2 SVGIG (reference sequence). The CDR3 reads CAWSPGSEQFF. The CDR3 coding sequence is TGTGCCTGGAGTCCAGGGAGTGAGCAGTTCTTC.

The sample holds a few counts of this clonotype. The chain couples TRBV5-6 to TRBJ1-2, with D uncertain. CDR1 and CDR2 (germline): SGHDT, YYEEEE. V lost 6 bases to trimming and J lost 8 bases, with 17 bases between them. The CDR3 is 13 residues long. The CDR3 region has the DNA TGTGCCAGCACCGCTGGGAATCGGTACGGCTACACCTTC. It encodes CASTAGNRYGYTF.

The chain uses TRBV9 and TRBJ2-3, with D perhaps given as TRBD1 or TRBD2 (6 bases each). Trimming took off 1 base at V and 6 bases at J, with 18 bases between the two ends. This CDR3 is built from 16 residues. Germline V lookup: CDR1 SGDLS, CDR2 YYNGEE. CDR3 bases: TGTGCCAGCAGCGTAAGAGGGGGGTTCCTTGCGGATACGCAGTATTTT. Amino acid sequence: CASSVRGGFLADTQYF.

A few counts support this clonotype. The rearrangement joins TRBV5-1 to TRBJ1-5; 9 nucleotides agree with TRBD1. Unmatched junction bases numbered 17, after V lost 4 bases and J lost 6 bases. CDR3 size: 18 residues. The germline V gene has CDR1 SGHRS and CDR2 YFSETQ. CDR3 sequence: CASSPRPGTGTAAQPQHF. The CDR3 DNA reads TGCGCCAGCAGCCCTCGTCCCGGGACAGGGACGGCGGCTCAGCCCCAGCATTTT.

This clonotype was found a few times. This chain uses TRBV14 with TRBJ2-1; D gene uncertain. The CDR3 extends over 15 amino acids. Germline V gene data show CDR1 as SGHDN and CDR2 as FVKESK. Trimming cost V 4 bases and J 5 bases, with 15 bases left between them. CDR3 nucleotides: TGTGCCAGCAGCCGACGACACTTAGGGAACAATGAGCAGTTCTTC. Amino acids: CASSRRHLGNNEQFF.

The sample holds many counts of this clonotype. This rearrangement joins TRBV10-3 to TRBJ2-3; 7 bases line up with TRBD1. V gave up 6 bases and J gave up 3 bases; unmatched junction bases: 3. The CDR3 consists of 13 residues. Germline assignment: CDR1 ENHRY and CDR2 SYGVKD. The CDR3 coding sequence is TGTGCCATCAGGGACAGGAGTACAGATACGCAGTATTTT. Translated, it gives CAIRDRSTDTQYF.

The chain links TRBV4-1 to TRBJ2-7; 7 nucleotides agree with TRBD1. CDR1 is MGHRA, CDR2 YSYEKL, per germline. Trimming at V came to 4 bases and at J to 12 bases, leaving 12 bases not matched to a gene. The CDR3 has 13 residues. The CDR3 coding sequence is TGCGCCAGCAGCCGTTTGCCAGGGCAGGGGGTGTACTTC. This gives the protein CASSRLPGQGVYF.

CDR3 in amino acids: CATSRGPSGGSYEQYF. CDR3 nucleotide sequence: TGTGCCACCAGCAGAGGTCCCAGCGGGGGTTCCTACGAGCAGTACTTC. This chain connects TRBV15 to TRBJ2-7, with 8 bases that match TRBD2. Germline V gene lookup returns CDR1 LNHNV and CDR2 YYDKDF (reference sequence). After removal of 1 base from V and 1 base from J, the junction contained 6 bases not matched to a gene. The CDR3 totals 16 residues. The full variable domain, completed using reference TRBV15 and TRBJ2-7, is DAMVIQNPRYQVTQFGKPVTLSCSQTLNHNVMYWYQQKSSQAPKLLFHYYDKDFNNEADTPDNFQSRRPNTSFCFLDIRSPGLGDTAMYLCATSRGPSGGSYEQYFGPGTRLTVT.

The chain couples TRBV20-1 to TRBJ1-6; D call uncertain. Germline lookup yields CDR1 DFQATT and CDR2 SNEGSKA (reference sequence). This CDR3 is 16 amino acids long. The V end was cut by 0 bases, the J end by 7 bases, with 16 bases between. This chain's CDR3 is CSARDLGSLTNSPLHF. CDR3 DNA sequence: TGCAGTGCTAGAGACCTGGGCTCCCTAACGAATTCACCCCTCCACTTT.

For this clonotype: This CDR3 fails to terminate in the conserved phenylalanine or tryptophan, so it likely reflects a read error. The rearrangement links TRBV4-3 to TRBJ1-2; tentative D call: TRBD1 (6 bases). V lost 3 bases and J 4 bases, leaving 12 bases between the germline ends. The germline V gene encodes CDR1 LGHNA and CDR2 YSLEER. This CDR3 is built from 14 residues. CDR3 sequence (DNA): TGCGCCAGCAGCCATGCAGGGGACGGCTATGGCTACACCCTC. Protein sequence: CASSHAGDGYGYTL.

This clonotype has a handful of counts. This chain uses TRBV5-1 with TRBJ2-5, with 8 nucleotides matching TRBD2. This CDR3 is 16 amino acids long. Germline CDR1 is SGHRS and CDR2 is YFSETQ. Trimming cost V 4 bases and J 5 bases; bases outside gene matches: 13. The CDR3 is CASSLEREWGAETQYF. Here the CDR3 DNA reads TGCGCCAGCAGCCTGGAGCGGGAGTGGGGCGCGGAGACCCAGTACTTC.

V usage is TRBV10-3 and J usage is TRBJ2-2; 7 bases agree with TRBD1. Germline trimming cut 11 bases from V and 2 bases from J; bases unmatched to any gene: 8. Germline-derived CDR1 and CDR2 are ENHRY and SYGVKD. The CDR3 extends over 14 amino acids. The CDR3 DNA reads as TGTGCCGGACGAAACAGGGGTAACACCGGGGAGCTGTTTTTT. Amino acid sequence: CAGRNRGNTGELFF.

V is TRBV4-3 and J is TRBJ2-2, with 7 bases fitting TRBD2. The CDR3 is 17 residues long. The V and J ends lost 3 bases and 1 base, in that order; junction bases with no gene match: 8. Germline CDR1 LGHNA, CDR2 YSLEER. CDR3 bases: TGCGCCAGCAGCCAGGAGCCAGTAGCGGGGAACACCGGGGAGCTGTTTTTT. Protein product: CASSQEPVAGNTGELFF.

Many counts were recorded for this clonotype. The chain couples TRBV12-3 or TRBV12-4 to TRBJ1-3; 7 nucleotides agree with TRBD1. The CDR3 is 15 amino acids. V gave up 7 bases and J gave up 2 bases; unmatched junction bases: 8. CDR3 DNA: TGTGCCAGCACTTCAGGGGGATCCCCTGGAAACACCATATATTTT. Its protein product is CASTSGGSPGNTIYF.

The table lists this clonotype with many counts. V usage is TRBV5-5 and J usage is TRBJ2-1; 7 bases line up with TRBD1. Germline V CDR1 and CDR2: SGHKS, YYEKEE (reference sequence). This CDR3 has 15 residues. Trimming cost V 1 base and J 5 bases; bases outside gene matches: 6. The DNA of the CDR3 is TGTGCCAGCAGCTTGTGGTACAGGGGAGACAATGAGCAGTTCTTC. Protein product: CASSLWYRGDNEQFF.

The CDR3 DNA reads TGTGCCAGCAGCCGTCCCGGGCAGGCCTTTGAAGCTTTCTTT. Translated: CASSRPGQAFEAFF. The chain is built from TRBV28 and TRBJ1-1; D gene unclear. The ends were cut back, 6 bases at V and 7 bases at J, with 18 bases in the middle. The CDR3 has 14 residues. Germline V gene lookup returns CDR1 MDHEN and CDR2 SYDVKM.